Listed below are T cell receptor beta chains from one sample, sequenced in a study of beta chain features in type 1 diabetes. Libraries were prepared by immunoSEQ multiplex PCR; TCRdb keeps only in-frame clonotypes and omits some of them. The sample shows hundreds of thousands of clones, roughly 12% of them seen only once. Sequencing input: naive CD4+ T cells from blood. Every receptor here comes from a man aged 18 to 29 in good health. CDR3s include the opening cysteine and the closing phenylalanine or tryptophan. Each record gives: J gene, clone size, V gene, D gene, CDR3 DNA, CDR3 protein. D genes are given only for firm matches. Clone sizes are given selectively: once, few, many, or a class where the clone is expanded.

J: TRBJ1-1; size: NA; V: TRBV14; D: NA; DNA: TGTGCCAGCGGCACACCGAACACTGAAGCTTTCTTT; CDR3: CASGTPNTEAFF
J: TRBJ2-2; size: few; V: TRBV25-1; D: NA; DNA: TGTGCCAGCAGTGAGTCGATGAGGAGCACCGGGGAGCTGTTTTTT; CDR3: CASSESMRSTGELFF
J: TRBJ2-5; size: few; V: TRBV28; D: TRBD2; DNA: TGTGCCAGCAGTCCTAGCGGAGCGAGCCGCGGGGCCCAGTACTTC; CDR3: CASSPSGASRGAQYF
J: TRBJ2-7; size: few; V: TRBV19; D: TRBD1; DNA: TGTGCCAGTAGTATGGACAGGACGTTTTACGAGCAGTACTTC; CDR3: CASSMDRTFYEQYF
J: TRBJ1-2; size: NA; V: TRBV18; D: TRBD1; DNA: TGTGCCAGCTCACCGGAATACACAGGGGCCCTCTATGGCTACACCTTC; CDR3: CASSPEYTGALYGYTF
J: TRBJ2-1; size: few; V: TRBV5-4; D: TRBD1; DNA: TGTGCCAGCAGCTTGAGAACAGGGGGGTCCTACAATGAGCAGTTCTTC; CDR3: CASSLRTGGSYNEQFF
J: TRBJ2-3; size: few; V: TRBV18; D: NA; DNA: TGTGCCAGCTCACCGGCAGGGGATACGCAGTATTTT; CDR3: CASSPAGDTQYF
J: TRBJ1-5; size: NA; V: TRBV28; D: NA; DNA: TGTGCCAGCAGTCTCCCCCGGCGGCGGCGGAATCAGCCCCAGCATTTT; CDR3: CASSLPRRRRNQPQHF
J: TRBJ2-3; size: few; V: TRBV9; D: TRBD2; DNA: TGTGCCAGCAGCGTAGAGATGACTAGCGGTTCCACAGATACGCAGTATTTT; CDR3: CASSVEMTSGSTDTQYF
J: TRBJ2-3; size: NA; V: TRBV7-2; D: NA; DNA: TGTGCCAGCAGCTTGGGTACGGGGGTAGATACGCAGTATTTT; CDR3: CASSLGTGVDTQYF
J: TRBJ1-2; size: few; V: TRBV5-4; D: TRBD1; DNA: TGTGCCAGCTCCAGTTCTGCAGGGGGCGGCTACACCTTC; CDR3: CASSSSAGGGYTF
J: TRBJ2-2; size: few; V: TRBV9; D: TRBD1; DNA: TGTGCCAGCTCCGGGGACAGCCACACCGGGGAGCTGTTTTTT; CDR3: CASSGDSHTGELFF
J: TRBJ2-3; size: few; V: TRBV5-6; D: TRBD2; DNA: TGTGCCAGCAGTCTGGGGGGGGGCACAGATACGCAGTATTTT; CDR3: CASSLGGGTDTQYF
J: TRBJ1-1; size: NA; V: TRBV4-3; D: TRBD1; DNA: TGCGCCAGCAGCAACGACGACAGGGGTCTTGGGGCTTTCTTT; CDR3: CASSNDDRGLGAFF
J: TRBJ2-3; size: NA; V: TRBV6-5; D: TRBD2; DNA: TGTGCCAGCAGCACCTCTCGCGGGAGGATGGGTACGCAGTATTTT; CDR3: CASSTSRGRMGTQYF
J: TRBJ1-5; size: few; V: TRBV4-2; D: NA; DNA: TGTGCCAGCAGCCATAGCGGGGGAAATCAGCCCCAGCATTTT; CDR3: CASSHSGGNQPQHF
J: TRBJ2-1; size: few; V: TRBV12-5; D: TRBD2; DNA: TGTGCTAGTGGCGGGACTAGCGGGACCAACAATGAGCAGTTCTTC; CDR3: CASGGTSGTNNEQFF
J: TRBJ1-1; size: NA; V: TRBV7-8; D: TRBD1; DNA: TGTGCCAGCAGCGTCCGGACAGGGGGTAACACTGAAGCTTTCTTT; CDR3: CASSVRTGGNTEAFF
J: TRBJ2-7; size: few; V: TRBV4-3; D: NA; DNA: TGCGCCAGCAGCCAAGAGGGGCCCGGGAGCGACGAGCAGTACTTC; CDR3: CASSQEGPGSDEQYF
J: TRBJ2-3; size: NA; V: TRBV9; D: NA; DNA: TGTGCCAGCAGCGAGGGACTTCGCACAGATACGCAGTATTTT; CDR3: CASSEGLRTDTQYF
J: TRBJ2-5; size: NA; V: TRBV30; D: NA; DNA: TGTGCCTGGAGCCCCGGGGGTGTGGAGACCCAGTACTTC; CDR3: CAWSPGGVETQYF
J: TRBJ2-3; size: few; V: TRBV29-1; D: TRBD2; DNA: TGCAGCGTTGATAGAAGGGAGGGCCGGATAGATACGCAGTATTTT; CDR3: CSVDRREGRIDTQYF
J: TRBJ2-5; size: NA; V: TRBV5-1; D: TRBD2; DNA: TGCGCCAGCAGCCCGGGGACTAGCGGGGGGGAAGAGACCCAGTACTTC; CDR3: CASSPGTSGGEETQYF
J: TRBJ2-7; size: NA; V: TRBV7-2; D: NA; DNA: TGTGCCAGCAGCCCCCAGGCGGGGCCAGGCGGGCAGTACTTC; CDR3: CASSPQAGPGGQYF
J: TRBJ2-3; size: few; V: TRBV4-2; D: TRBD2; DNA: TGTGCCAGCAGCCAAGATAGTTTAGCGGGGGATACGCAGTATTTT; CDR3: CASSQDSLAGDTQYF
J: TRBJ1-6; size: few; V: TRBV7-2; D: NA; DNA: TGTGCCAGCAGCACGGGGGTTCCACCCCTCCACTTT; CDR3: CASSTGVPPLHF
J: TRBJ2-7; size: NA; V: TRBV28; D: TRBD2; DNA: TGTGCCAGCAGTCCCGGGACTAGCGGGAATCTCGAGCAGTACTTC; CDR3: CASSPGTSGNLEQYF
J: TRBJ1-5; size: NA; V: TRBV28; D: NA; DNA: TGTGCCAGCAGCCCTCGAGGCAGCAATCAGCCCCAGCATTTT; CDR3: CASSPRGSNQPQHF
J: TRBJ2-7; size: few; V: TRBV2; D: NA; DNA: TGTGCCAGCAGTAGGACTATCACCTACGAGCAGTACTTC; CDR3: CASSRTITYEQYF
J: TRBJ2-7; size: few; V: TRBV29-1; D: NA; DNA: TGCAGCGCGGCCTACAGGGGAGGATCCTACGAGCAGTACTTC; CDR3: CSAAYRGGSYEQYF